This T cell receptor beta chain emerged from a study of T-cell memory formation after mild COVID-19. Study-level findings and limits: Day 15 to 85 contractors were CD4/CD8 balanced; later expanders leaned CD4+. The pre-infection memory compartment contained some responding clones, suggesting cross-reactive memory joined.

This clonotype was found many times. Its cognate antigen is unknown. Using constant-segment primers, 5'RACE produced TCR alpha and TCR beta cDNA libraries carrying sample barcodes and UMIs. TCRdb reanalysed the 5' RACE reads using MiXCR and keeps one entry per CDR3 protein. The data hold 100,000 or so distinct CDR3 sequences, with approximately 10% observed a single time. Sequences were obtained from PBMCs or a T cell subset sorted from them (not recorded which). The sequence was collected from a man aged 18 to 30 who had mild COVID-19 (a few samples of this study predate the infection). Cell type and time point are not known.

For the CDR3, the DNA is TGTGCCAGCAGTTTGGGCGGTCATACGCAGTATTTT. Translated: CASSLGGHTQYF. The chain recombines TRBV27 with TRBJ2-3; D call uncertain. CDR1 and CDR2 (germline): MNHEY, SMNVEV (reference sequence). CDR3 length: 12 residues. Trimming left V 3 bases short and J 7 bases short, with 8 bases between.